Listed below are T cell receptor beta chains from one sample, sequenced in a study of T-cell reconstitution after alpha-beta-depleted transplantation in children. A single record per CDR3 protein comes from TCRdb applying MiXCR to the PCR reads. The repertoire holds about 110,000 distinct CDR3 sequences, with roughly 6.1% as singletons. The specimen comprised PBMCs, mostly from graft donor cells, sampled 360 days after TCRalphabeta/CD19-depleted stem cell transplant. The receptors stem from a male patient aged 2 to 9 who had a stem cell transplant for acute lymphoblastic leukemia, so the T cells may come from the graft donor. CDR3s include the opening cysteine and the closing phenylalanine or tryptophan. The D gene is left open where the match is weak. Size values are once, few and many counts, or a class for expanded clones, and some rows have none.

>few|TRBJ2-7|TRBV20-1|.
CSAGPGTRAYEQYF
TGCAGTGCTGGTCCCGGGACGAGGGCCTACGAGCAGTACTTC
>.|TRBJ2-1|TRBV4-3|TRBD2
CASSQETSGKYNEQFF
TGCGCCAGCAGCCAAGAGACTAGCGGGAAGTACAATGAGCAGTTCTTC
>many|TRBJ2-4|TRBV9|.
CASSGTGTDQYF
TGTGCCAGCAGCGGGACCGGGACGGATCAGTACTTC
>many|TRBJ2-1|TRBV12-3/TRBV12-4|TRBD2
CASSSGGGSYNEQFF
TGTGCCAGCAGTTCCGGGGGGGGGTCCTACAATGAGCAGTTCTTC
>.|TRBJ2-1|TRBV2|.
CASSDRPGSYNEQFF
TGTGCCAGCAGTGATCGGCCGGGTTCCTACAATGAGCAGTTCTTC
>many|TRBJ2-4|TRBV20-1|TRBD2
CSARLIAGGPGKNIQYF
TGCAGTGCCAGGCTGATAGCGGGAGGGCCGGGCAAAAACATTCAGTACTTC
>many|TRBJ1-2|TRBV10-1|.
CASSLDRAGNYGYTF
TGCGCCAGCAGCCTCGACCGAGCCGGTAACTATGGCTACACCTTC
>many|TRBJ2-4|TRBV5-6|.
CASSVQTLPLAKNIQYF
TGTGCCAGCAGCGTCCAAACATTGCCTTTAGCCAAAAACATTCAGTACTTC
>.|TRBJ2-7|TRBV20-1|TRBD1
CCARDQGAGISYEQYF
TGCTGTGCTAGAGATCAGGGGGCTGGCATTTCCTACGAGCAGTACTTC
>many|TRBJ1-2|TRBV5-1|.
CASSLKNTYGYTF
TGCGCCAGCAGCTTGAAGAACACCTATGGCTACACCTTC
>many|TRBJ2-5|TRBV3-1|TRBD2
CASRTSGLKSTQYF
TGTGCCAGCCGGACTAGCGGCTTAAAATCCACCCAGTACTTC
>many|TRBJ1-1|TRBV7-9|TRBD1
CASSRDRFNTEAFF
TGTGCCAGCAGCCGGGACAGGTTTAACACTGAAGCTTTCTTT
>many|TRBJ2-1|TRBV5-1|TRBD2
CASSLGLAEYNEQFF
TGCGCCAGCAGCTTGGGACTAGCGGAATACAATGAGCAGTTCTTC
>few|TRBJ1-5|TRBV27|TRBD1
CASSYSRGNQPQHF
TGTGCCAGCAGTTACTCCAGGGGGAATCAGCCCCAGCATTTT
>many|TRBJ2-5|TRBV12-3/TRBV12-4|.
CASMDGQETQYF
TGTGCCAGCATGGACGGACAAGAGACCCAGTACTTC
>few|TRBJ2-5|TRBV6-1|TRBD2
CASSLTGLAGEVTQYF
TGTGCCAGCAGCCTTACGGGACTAGCGGGAGAAGTGACCCAGTACTTC
>many|TRBJ2-7|TRBV10-2|.
CASMGSYEQYF
TGCGCCAGCATGGGCTCCTACGAGCAGTACTTC